This T cell receptor (beta chain) was recorded in a study of yellow fever vaccine responses in identical twins. Whole-study findings and limits: Twins reportedly mounted vaccine T cell responses that seemed partly convergent, partly personalized.

TCRdb re-analysed the RT-PCR reads in MiXCR, keeping a single row per CDR3 protein. The data show thousands of distinct CDR3 sequences, with about 90% seen just once and approximately 1.8% held by the top ten. To note about this clonotype: Its target is not known.

Trimming stripped 4 bases from V and 2 bases from J, with 12 bases between. CDR1 and CDR2 from the germline V gene are SGHRS and YFSETQ. The CDR3 contains 14 residues. This TCR derives from a woman aged 18-30 years who received the yellow fever vaccine. Sequenced material: T cells from blood (PBMCs), unsorted or a sorted subset (not recorded which), taken before or after yellow fever vaccination (not recorded which). The chain recombines TRBV5-1 with TRBJ2-5, with D unclear. CDR3 protein: CASSPGSGQETQYF. CDR3 bases: TGCGCCAGCAGCCCGGGTAGTGGTCAAGAGACCCAGTACTTC.